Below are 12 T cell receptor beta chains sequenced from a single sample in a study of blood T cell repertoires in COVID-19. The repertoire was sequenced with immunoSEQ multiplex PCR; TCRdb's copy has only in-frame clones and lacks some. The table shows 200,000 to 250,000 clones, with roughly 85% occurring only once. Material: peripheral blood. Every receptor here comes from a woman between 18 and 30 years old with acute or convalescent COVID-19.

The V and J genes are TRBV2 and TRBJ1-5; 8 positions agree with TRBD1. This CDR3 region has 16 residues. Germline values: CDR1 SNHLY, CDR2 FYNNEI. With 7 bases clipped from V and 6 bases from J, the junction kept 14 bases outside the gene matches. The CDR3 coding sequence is TGTGCCAGCACCTGGGACAGGTGGCAGTCTAGTCAGCCCCAGCATTTT. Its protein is CASTWDRWQSSQPQHF.

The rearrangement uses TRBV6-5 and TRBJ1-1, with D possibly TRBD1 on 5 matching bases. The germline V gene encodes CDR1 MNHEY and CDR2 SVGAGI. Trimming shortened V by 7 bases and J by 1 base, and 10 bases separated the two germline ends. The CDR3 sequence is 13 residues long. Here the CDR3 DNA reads TGTGCCAGCACCCCCCAGGGGAACACTGAAGCTTTCTTT. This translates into CASTPQGNTEAFF.

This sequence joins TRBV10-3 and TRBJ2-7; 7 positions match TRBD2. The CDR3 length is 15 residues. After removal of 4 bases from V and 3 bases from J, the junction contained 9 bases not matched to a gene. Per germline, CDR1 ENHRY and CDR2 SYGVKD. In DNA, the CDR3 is TGTGCCATCAGTGGGGGGACTAAGTTGGGCTACGAGCAGTACTTC. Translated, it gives CAISGGTKLGYEQYF.

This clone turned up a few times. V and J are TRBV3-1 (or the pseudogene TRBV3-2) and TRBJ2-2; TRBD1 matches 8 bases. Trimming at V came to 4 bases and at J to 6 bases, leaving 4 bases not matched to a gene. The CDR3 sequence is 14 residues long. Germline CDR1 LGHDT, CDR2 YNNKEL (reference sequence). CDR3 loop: CASSLRTGPGELFF. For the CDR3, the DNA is TGTGCCAGCAGCCTCAGGACAGGGCCCGGGGAGCTGTTTTTT.

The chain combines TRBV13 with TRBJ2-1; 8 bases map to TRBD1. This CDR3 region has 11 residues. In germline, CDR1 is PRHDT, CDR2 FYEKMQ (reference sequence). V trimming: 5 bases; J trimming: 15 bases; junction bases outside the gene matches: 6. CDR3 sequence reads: CASSRDRGPFF. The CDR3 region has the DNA TGTGCCAGCAGCCGAGACAGGGGTCCGTTCTTC.

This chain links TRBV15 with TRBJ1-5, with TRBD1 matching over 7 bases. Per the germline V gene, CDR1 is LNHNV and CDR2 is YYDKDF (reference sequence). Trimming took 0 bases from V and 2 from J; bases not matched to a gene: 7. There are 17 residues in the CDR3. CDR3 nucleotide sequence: TGTGCCACCAGCAGAGATTTAGGGGGCTCTGGCAATCAGCCCCAGCATTTT. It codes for CATSRDLGGSGNQPQHF.

As DNA, the CDR3 is TGTGCCACCAGTGACCCAACTAGCGGGAGGGCCGGTGAGCAGTTCTTC. It yields the protein CATSDPTSGRAGEQFF. The chain couples TRBV24-1 to TRBJ2-1; 13 bases agree with TRBD2. The CDR3 extends over 16 amino acids. With V trimmed by 4 bases and J by 9 bases, 8 bases remained unmatched. The germline V gene encodes CDR1 KGHDR and CDR2 SFDVKD.

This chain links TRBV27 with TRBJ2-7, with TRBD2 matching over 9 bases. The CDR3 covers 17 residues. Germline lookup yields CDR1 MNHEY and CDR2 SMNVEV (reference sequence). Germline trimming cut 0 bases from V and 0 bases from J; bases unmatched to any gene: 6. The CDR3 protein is CASSLSAGGPSSYEQYF. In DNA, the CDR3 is TGTGCCAGCAGTTTATCAGCGGGAGGCCCGAGCTCCTACGAGCAGTACTTC.

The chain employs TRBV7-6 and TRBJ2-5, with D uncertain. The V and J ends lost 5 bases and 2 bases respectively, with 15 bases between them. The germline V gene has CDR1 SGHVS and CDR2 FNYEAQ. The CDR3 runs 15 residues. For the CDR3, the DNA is TGTGCCAGCAGCCAGAGGTCAGCTTGGCAAGAGACCCAGTACTTC. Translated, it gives CASSQRSAWQETQYF.

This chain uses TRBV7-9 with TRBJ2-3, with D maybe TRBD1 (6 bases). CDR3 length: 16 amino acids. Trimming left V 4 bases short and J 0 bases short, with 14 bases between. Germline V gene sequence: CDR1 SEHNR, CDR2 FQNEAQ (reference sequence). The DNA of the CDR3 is TGTGCCAGCAGCTGGGGGCGATCGTATAGCACAGATACGCAGTATTTT. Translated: CASSWGRSYSTDTQYF.

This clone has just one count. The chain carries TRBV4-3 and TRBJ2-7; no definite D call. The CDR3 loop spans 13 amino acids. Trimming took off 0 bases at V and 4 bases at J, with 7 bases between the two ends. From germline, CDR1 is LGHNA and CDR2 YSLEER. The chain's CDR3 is CASSQDSGYEQYF. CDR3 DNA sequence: TGCGCCAGCAGCCAAGATTCAGGTTACGAGCAGTACTTC.

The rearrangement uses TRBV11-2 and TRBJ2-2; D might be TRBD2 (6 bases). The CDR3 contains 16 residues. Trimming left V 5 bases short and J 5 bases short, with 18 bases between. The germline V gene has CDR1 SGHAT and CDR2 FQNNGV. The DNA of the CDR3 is TGTGCCAGCAGCCCACCTGAGCGGACTACAACCGGGGAGCTGTTTTTT. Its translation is CASSPPERTTTGELFF.